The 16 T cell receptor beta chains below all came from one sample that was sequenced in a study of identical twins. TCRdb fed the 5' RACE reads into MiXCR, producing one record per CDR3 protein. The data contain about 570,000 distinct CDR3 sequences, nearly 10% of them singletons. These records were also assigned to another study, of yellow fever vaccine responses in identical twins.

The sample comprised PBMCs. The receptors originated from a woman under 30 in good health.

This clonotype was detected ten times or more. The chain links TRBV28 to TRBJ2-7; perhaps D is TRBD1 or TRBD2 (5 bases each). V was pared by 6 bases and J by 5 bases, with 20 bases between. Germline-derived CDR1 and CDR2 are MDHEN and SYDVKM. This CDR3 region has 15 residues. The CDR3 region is CASSPPSVGVNEQYF. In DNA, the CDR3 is TGTGCCAGCAGCCCCCCCTCGGTGGGGGTCAACGAGCAGTACTTC. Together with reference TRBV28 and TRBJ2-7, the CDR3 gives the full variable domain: DVKVTQSSRYLVKRTGEKVFLECVQDMDHENMFWYRQDPGLGLRLIYFSYDVKMKEKGDIPEGYSVSREKKERFSLILESASTNQTSMYLCASSPPSVGVNEQYFGPGTRLTVT.

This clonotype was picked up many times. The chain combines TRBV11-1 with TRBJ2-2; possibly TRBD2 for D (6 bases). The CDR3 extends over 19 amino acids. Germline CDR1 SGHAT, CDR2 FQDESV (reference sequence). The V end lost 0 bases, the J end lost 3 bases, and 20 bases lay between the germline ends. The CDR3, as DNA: TGTGCCAGCAGCTTAGCGGATGCTGCAACGGGAGCTCACACCGGGGAGCTGTTTTTT. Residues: CASSLADAATGAHTGELFF.

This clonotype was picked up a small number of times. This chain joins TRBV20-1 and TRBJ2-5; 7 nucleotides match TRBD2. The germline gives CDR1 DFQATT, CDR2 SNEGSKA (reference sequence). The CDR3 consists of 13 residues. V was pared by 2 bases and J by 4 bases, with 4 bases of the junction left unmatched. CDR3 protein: CSARWGGVETQYF. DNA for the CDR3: TGCAGTGCTAGATGGGGGGGGGTAGAGACCCAGTACTTC.

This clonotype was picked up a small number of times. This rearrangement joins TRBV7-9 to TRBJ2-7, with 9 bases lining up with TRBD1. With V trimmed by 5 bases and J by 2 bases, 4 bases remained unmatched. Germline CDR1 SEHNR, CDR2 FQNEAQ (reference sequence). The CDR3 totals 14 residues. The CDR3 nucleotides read TGTGCCAGCAGCATCCGGGACAGGGCCTACGAGCAGTACTTC. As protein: CASSIRDRAYEQYF.

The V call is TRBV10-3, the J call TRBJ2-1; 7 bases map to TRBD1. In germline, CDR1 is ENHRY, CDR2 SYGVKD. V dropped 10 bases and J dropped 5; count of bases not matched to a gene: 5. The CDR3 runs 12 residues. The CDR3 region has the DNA TGTGCCACCGCGGACAGGAACAATGAGCAGTTCTTC. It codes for CATADRNNEQFF.

CDR3 coding DNA: TGCGCCAGCAGCAACCGGGGTGCGAGTCAGCCCCAGCATTTT. This translates into CASSNRGASQPQHF. The gene calls are TRBV5-1 and TRBJ1-5; no definite D call. The ends were cut back, 4 bases at V and 6 bases at J, with 14 bases in the middle. The germline V gene encodes CDR1 SGHRS and CDR2 YFSETQ. This CDR3 has 14 amino acids.

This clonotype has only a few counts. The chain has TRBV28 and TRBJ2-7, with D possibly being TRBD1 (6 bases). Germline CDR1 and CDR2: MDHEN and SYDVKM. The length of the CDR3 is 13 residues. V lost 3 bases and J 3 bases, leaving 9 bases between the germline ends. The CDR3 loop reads CASSFGQFYEQYF. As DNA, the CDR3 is TGTGCCAGCAGTTTCGGACAGTTCTACGAGCAGTACTTC.

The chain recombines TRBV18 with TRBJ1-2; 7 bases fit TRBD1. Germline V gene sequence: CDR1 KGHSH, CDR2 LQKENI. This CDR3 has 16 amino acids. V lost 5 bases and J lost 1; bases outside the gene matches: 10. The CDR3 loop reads CASSGLSGQINYGYTF. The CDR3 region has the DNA TGTGCCAGCTCAGGATTGTCGGGACAGATTAACTATGGCTACACCTTC.

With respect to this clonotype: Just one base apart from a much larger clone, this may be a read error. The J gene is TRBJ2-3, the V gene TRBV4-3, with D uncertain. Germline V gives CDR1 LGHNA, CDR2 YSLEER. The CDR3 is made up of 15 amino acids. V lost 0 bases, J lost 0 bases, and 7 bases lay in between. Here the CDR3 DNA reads TGCGCCAGCAGCCAAGAGGGATCTAGCACAGATACGCAGTATTTT. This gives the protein CASSQEGSSTDTQYF.

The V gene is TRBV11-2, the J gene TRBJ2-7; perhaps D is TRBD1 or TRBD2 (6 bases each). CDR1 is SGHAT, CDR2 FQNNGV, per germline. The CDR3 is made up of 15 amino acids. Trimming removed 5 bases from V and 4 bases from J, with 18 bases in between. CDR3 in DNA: TGTGCCAGCAGCAGGGGGGCAGGGACGGGTTACGAGCAGTACTTC. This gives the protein CASSRGAGTGYEQYF.

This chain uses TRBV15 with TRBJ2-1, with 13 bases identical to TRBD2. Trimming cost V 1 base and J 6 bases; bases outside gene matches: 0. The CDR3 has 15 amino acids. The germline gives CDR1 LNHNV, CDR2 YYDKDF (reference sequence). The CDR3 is CATSRGTSGGNEQFF. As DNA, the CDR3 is TGTGCCACCAGCAGAGGGACTAGCGGGGGCAATGAGCAGTTCTTC.

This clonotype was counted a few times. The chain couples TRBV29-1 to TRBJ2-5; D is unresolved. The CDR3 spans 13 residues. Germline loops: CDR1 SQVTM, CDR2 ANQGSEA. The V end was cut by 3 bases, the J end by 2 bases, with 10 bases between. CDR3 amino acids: CSVDTEPQETQYF. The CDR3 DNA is TGCAGCGTTGACACGGAACCGCAAGAGACCCAGTACTTC.

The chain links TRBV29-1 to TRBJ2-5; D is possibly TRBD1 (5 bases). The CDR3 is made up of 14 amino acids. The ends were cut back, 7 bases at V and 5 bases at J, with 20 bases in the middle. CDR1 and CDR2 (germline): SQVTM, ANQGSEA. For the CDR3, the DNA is TGCAGCGCCGATTCTACTGGGGCCGGGGAGACCCAGTACTTC. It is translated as CSADSTGAGETQYF.

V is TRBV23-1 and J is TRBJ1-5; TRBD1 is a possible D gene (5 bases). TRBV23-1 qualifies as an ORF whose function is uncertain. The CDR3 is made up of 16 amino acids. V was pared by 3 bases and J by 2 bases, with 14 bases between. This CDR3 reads CASSQILQVRNQPQHF. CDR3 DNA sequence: TGCGCCAGCAGTCAGATTCTACAGGTTCGCAATCAGCCCCAGCATTTT.

The CDR3 DNA is TGCAGTGCTAGAGATACGGGACAGGTTAATTCACCCCTCCACTTT. Its translation is CSARDTGQVNSPLHF. The chain has TRBV20-1 and TRBJ1-6; TRBD1 matches 8 bases. CDR1 is DFQATT and CDR2 is SNEGSKA in the germline V gene (reference sequence). The CDR3 has 15 residues. V lost 0 bases to trimming and J lost 6 bases; unmatched junction nucleotides: 4.

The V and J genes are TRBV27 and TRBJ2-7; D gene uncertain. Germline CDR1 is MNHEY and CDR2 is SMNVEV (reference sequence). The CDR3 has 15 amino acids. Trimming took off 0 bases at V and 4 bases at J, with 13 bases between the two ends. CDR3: CASSLSVWQMYEQYF. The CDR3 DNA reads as TGTGCCAGCAGTTTATCGGTATGGCAGATGTACGAGCAGTACTTC.